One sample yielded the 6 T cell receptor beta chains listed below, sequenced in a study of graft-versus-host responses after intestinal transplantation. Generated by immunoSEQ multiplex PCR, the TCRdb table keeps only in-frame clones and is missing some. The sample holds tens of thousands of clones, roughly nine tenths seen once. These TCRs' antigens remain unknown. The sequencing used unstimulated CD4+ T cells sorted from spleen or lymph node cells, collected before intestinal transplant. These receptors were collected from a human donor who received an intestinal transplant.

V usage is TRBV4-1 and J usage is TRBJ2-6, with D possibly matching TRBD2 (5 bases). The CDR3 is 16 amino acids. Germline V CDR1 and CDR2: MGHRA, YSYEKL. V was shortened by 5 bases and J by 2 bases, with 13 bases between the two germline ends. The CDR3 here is CASSSLRGAGANVLTF. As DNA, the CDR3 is TGCGCCAGCAGCTCTCTCCGGGGAGCTGGGGCCAACGTCCTGACTTTC.

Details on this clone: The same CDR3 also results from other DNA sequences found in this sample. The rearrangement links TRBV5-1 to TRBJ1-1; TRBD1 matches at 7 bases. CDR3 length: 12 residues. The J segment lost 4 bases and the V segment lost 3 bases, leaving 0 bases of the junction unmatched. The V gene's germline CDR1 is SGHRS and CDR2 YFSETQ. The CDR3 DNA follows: TGCGCCAGCAGCTCAGGGGGCACTGAAGCTTTCTTT. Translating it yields CASSSGGTEAFF.

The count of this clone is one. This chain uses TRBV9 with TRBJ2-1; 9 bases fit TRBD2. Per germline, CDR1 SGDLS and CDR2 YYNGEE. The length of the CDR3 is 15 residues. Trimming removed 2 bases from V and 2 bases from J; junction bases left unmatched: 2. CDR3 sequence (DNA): TGTGCCAGCAGCGTTAGCGGGGGTACCTACAATGAGCAGTTCTTC. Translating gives CASSVSGGTYNEQFF. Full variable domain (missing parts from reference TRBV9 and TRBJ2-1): DSGVTQTPKHLITATGQRVTLRCSPRSGDLSVYWYQQSLDQGLQFLIQYYNGEERAKGNILERFSAQQFPDLHSELNLSSLELGDSALYFCASSVSGGTYNEQFFGPGTRLTVL.

CDR3 amino acids: CAISGTGGLRAPNTGELFF. The CDR3, as DNA: TGTGCCATCAGCGGGACAGGCGGGCTTCGCGCACCGAACACCGGGGAGCTGTTTTTT. V is TRBV10-3 and J is TRBJ2-2, with 8 bases identical to TRBD1. V lost 6 bases and J lost 0; bases outside the gene matches: 15. The CDR3 extends over 19 amino acids. Germline-derived CDR1 and CDR2 are ENHRY and SYGVKD.

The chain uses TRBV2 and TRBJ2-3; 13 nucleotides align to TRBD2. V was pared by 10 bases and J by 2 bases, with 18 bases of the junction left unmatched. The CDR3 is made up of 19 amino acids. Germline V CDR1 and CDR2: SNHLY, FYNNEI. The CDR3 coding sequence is TGTGCCACTTACCTTCCGGTCGGGACTAGCGGGGCACTCACAGATACGCAGTATTTT. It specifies CATYLPVGTSGALTDTQYF.

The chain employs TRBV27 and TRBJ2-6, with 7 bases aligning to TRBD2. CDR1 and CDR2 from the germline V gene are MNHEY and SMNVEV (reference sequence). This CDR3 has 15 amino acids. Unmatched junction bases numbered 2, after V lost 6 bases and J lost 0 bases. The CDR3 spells CASSWGGSGANVLTF. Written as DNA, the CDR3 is TGTGCCAGCAGCTGGGGGGGCTCTGGGGCCAACGTCCTGACTTTC.